This T cell receptor (beta chain) was profiled in a study of CD8 T cells in ankylosing spondylitis. From the 5' RACE reads, TCRdb called clonotypes with MiXCR, one entry per CDR3 protein. The sample shows about 160,000 distinct CDR3 sequences, around 45% of them seen only once. Trimming left V 1 base short and J 1 base short, with 17 bases between. This CDR3 is built from 19 residues. Per the germline V gene, CDR1 is SGHDN and CDR2 is FVKESK. This clonotype has more than one count but fewer than ten. The rearrangement uses TRBV14 and TRBJ2-6; D not certain. Sequencing was done on a sample of synovial fluid, either unsorted or a sorted T cell fraction (not recorded which). This receptor was obtained from a male donor with ankylosing spondylitis. This CDR3 is CASSQGGEDPWSGANVLTF. The CDR3 DNA sequence: TGTGCCAGCAGCCAAGGAGGCGAGGACCCCTGGTCTGGGGCCAACGTCCTGACTTTC.